This T cell receptor beta chain comes out of a study of response to subunit inactivated influenza vaccine (dated by TCRdb to the late 2010s). General notes on the study: Deep quantitative T cell receptor repertoire profiling was used in the study to track responses to a trivalent subunit inactivated influenza vaccine. The paper as a whole reports these results and caveats: The authors proposed that each seasonal influenza vaccination may bring in only a limited number of new T cells.

Including cysteine and phenylalanine, the CDR3 has 14 amino acids. CDR3 DNA is the only sequence kept; it has 42 bases, read in frame from the first base. For CDR1 and CDR2, the germline V gene lists SGHVS and FQNEAQ. Between the V and J ends, shortened by 2 bases and 7 bases respectively, the junction contains 12 bases. Points on this clonotype: Its antigen target is currently unknown. Base qualities are not provided; no much larger clone lies one nucleotide away.

Libraries were prepared through RT-PCR. The instrument given in TCRdb is Illumina HiSeq 2500. In TCRdb, the public reads were trimmed at Q25 with fastp and aligned with MiXCR, with productive beta chains retained. CDR3 protein duplicates are merged, each entry listing the most common genes and DNA. The sample profile shows 490,000 or so distinct CDR3 sequences; about 8% of them were found once. The top ten hold 13% of the sample. This chain is built from TRBV7-8 and TRBJ1-5; the D gene is unclear. The sequence was obtained from a man aged 50-75 years who received an inactivated influenza vaccine. Donor details come from another sample of the same person, matched by shared clones. Sequencing used PBMCs from blood, obtained less than 30 months after vaccination. The CDR3 reads as follows: CASSLLGPRQPQHF. The bases read TGTGCCAGCAGCTTATTAGGGCCGAGGCAGCCCCAGCATTTT.